This T cell receptor beta chain was identified in a study of blood T cell repertoires in COVID-19. Study at large: Italy, Spain and the United States were the sources of the convalescent and acute COVID-19 samples. Sample material is recorded as cDNA or gDNA derived from T cells, B-cell-depleted T cells, or PBMCs.

As handled by the study authors: Reference gene primer amplification gave nucleated cell count estimates. Data came from immunoSEQ multiplex PCR; TCRdb stores just in-frame clones and leaves some out. V and J calls and clone size are those listed in that table; D and trimming were worked out from the DNA. The data contain 120,000 or so clones, 85% to 90% of them singletons. This clone was counted a few times. Trimming removed 6 bases from V and 7 bases from J; junction bases left unmatched: 10. The CDR3 is 14 residues long. Germline V CDR1 and CDR2: MNHEY, SVGAGI. This clonotype originated in a man aged 65-85 years with active or convalescent COVID-19. Sample: peripheral blood. V is TRBV6-5 and J is TRBJ1-1; 8 nucleotides align to TRBD1. The CDR3 nucleotides read TGTGCCAGCAGCCGGGGACAGGCCCTTATTGAAGCTTTCTTT. This codes for CASSRGQALIEAFF.